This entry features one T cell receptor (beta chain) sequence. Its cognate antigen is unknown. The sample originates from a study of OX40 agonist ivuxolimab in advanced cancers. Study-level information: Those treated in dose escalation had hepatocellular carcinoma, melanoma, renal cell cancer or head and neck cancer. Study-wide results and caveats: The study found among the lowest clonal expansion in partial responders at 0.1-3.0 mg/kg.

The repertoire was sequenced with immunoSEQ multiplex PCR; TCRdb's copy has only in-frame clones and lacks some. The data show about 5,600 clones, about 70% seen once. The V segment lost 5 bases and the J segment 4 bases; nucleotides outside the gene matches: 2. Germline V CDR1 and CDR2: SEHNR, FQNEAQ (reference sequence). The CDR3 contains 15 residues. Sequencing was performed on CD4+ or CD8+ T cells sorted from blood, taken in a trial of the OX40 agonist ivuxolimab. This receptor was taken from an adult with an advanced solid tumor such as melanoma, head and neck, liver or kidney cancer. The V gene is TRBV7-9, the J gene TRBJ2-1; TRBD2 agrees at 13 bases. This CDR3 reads CASSQGLAGYNEQFF. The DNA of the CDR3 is TGTGCCAGCAGCCAGGGACTAGCGGGATACAATGAGCAGTTCTTC.